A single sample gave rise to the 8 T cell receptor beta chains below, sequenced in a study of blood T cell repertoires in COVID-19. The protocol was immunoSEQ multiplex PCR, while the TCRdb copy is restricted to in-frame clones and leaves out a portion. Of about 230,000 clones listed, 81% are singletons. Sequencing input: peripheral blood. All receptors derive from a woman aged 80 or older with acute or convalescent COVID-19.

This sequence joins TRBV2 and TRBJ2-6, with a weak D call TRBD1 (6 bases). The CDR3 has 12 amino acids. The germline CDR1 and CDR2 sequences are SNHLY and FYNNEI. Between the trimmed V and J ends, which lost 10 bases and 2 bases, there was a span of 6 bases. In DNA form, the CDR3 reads TGTGCCACAGGGGCTGGGGCCAACGTCCTGACTTTC. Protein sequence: CATGAGANVLTF. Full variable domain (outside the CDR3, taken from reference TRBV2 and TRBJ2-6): EPEVTQTPSHQVTQMGQEVILRCVPISNHLYFYWYRQILGQKVEFLVSFYNNEISEKSEIFDDQFSVERPDGSNFTLKIRSTKLEDSAMYFCATGAGANVLTFGAGSRLTVL.

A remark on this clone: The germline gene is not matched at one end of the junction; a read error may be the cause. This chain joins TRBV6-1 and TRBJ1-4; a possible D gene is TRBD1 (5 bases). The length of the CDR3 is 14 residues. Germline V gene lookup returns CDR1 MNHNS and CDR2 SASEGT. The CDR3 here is CASREDSGYEKLFF. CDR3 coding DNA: TGTGCCAGCAGAGAAGACAGTGGTTATGAAAAACTGTTTTTT.

CDR3: CASSQVGGGETQYF. DNA of the CDR3: TGTGCCAGCAGCCAAGTCGGCGGGGGGGAGACCCAGTACTTC. V is TRBV4-2 and J is TRBJ2-5, with 8 bases identical to TRBD2. J lost 5 bases, V lost 1 base, and 3 bases had no gene match. Germline lookup yields CDR1 LGHNA and CDR2 YNFKEQ. This CDR3 region has 14 residues.

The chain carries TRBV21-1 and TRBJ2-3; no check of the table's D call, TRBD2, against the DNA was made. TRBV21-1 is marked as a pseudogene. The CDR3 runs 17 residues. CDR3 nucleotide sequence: TGTGCCAGCAGCCCCCCGCTGACTAGCGGGAGCACAGATACGCAGTATTTT. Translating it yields CASSPPLTSGSTDTQYF.

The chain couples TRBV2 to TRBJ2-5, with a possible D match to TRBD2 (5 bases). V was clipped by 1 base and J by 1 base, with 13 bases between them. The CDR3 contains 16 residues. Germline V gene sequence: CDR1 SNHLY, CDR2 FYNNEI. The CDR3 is CASSEGASPVQETQYF. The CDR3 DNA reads TGTGCCAGCAGTGAAGGGGCTAGCCCTGTCCAAGAGACCCAGTACTTC.

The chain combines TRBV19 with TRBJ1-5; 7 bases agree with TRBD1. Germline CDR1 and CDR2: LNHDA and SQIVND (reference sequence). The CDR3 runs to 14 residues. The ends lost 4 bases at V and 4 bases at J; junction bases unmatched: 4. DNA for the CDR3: TGTGCCAGTAGTAAAGCAGGGGGGAATCAGCCCCAGCATTTT. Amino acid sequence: CASSKAGGNQPQHF. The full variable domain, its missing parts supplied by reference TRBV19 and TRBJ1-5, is DGGITQSPKYLFRKEGQNVTLSCEQNLNHDAMYWYRQDPGQGLRLIYYSQIVNDFQKGDIAEGYSVSREKKESFPLTVTSAQKNPTAFYLCASSKAGGNQPQHFGDGTRLSIL.

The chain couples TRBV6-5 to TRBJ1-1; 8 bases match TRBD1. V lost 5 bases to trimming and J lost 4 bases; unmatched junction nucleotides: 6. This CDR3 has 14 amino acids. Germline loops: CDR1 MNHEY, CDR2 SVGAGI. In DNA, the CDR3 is TGTGCCAGCAGTCCGGCCACAGGGGGCACTGAAGCTTTCTTT. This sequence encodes CASSPATGGTEAFF.

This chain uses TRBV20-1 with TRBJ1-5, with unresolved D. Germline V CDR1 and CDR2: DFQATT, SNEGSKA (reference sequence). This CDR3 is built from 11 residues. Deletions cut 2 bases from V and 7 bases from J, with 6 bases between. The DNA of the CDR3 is TGCAGTGCTAGACAATCCCAGCCCCAGCATTTT. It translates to CSARQSQPQHF.